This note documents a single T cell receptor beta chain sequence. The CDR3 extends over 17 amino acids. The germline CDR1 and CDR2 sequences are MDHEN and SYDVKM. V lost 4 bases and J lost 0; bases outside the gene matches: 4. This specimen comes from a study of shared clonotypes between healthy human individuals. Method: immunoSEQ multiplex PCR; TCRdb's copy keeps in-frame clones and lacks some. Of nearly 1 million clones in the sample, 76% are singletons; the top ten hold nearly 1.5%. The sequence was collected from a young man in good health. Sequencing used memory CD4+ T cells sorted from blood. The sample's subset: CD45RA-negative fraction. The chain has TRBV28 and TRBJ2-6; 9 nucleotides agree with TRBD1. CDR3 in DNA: TGTGCCAGCAGTTACGGGACAGGGAGCTCTGGGGCCAACGTCCTGACTTTC. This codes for CASSYGTGSSGANVLTF.